Shown below are 10 T cell receptor beta chains from a single sample sequenced in a study of blood T cell repertoires in COVID-19. Assay used: immunoSEQ multiplex PCR; TCRdb lists only in-frame clones, some missing. The sample has roughly 100,000 clones, 80% to 90% seen once; the top ten hold around 4.3%. The source material was peripheral blood. All receptors come from a human donor with COVID-19, enrolled during active disease. The donor label of this sample is uncertain.

The V gene is TRBV28, the J gene TRBJ1-2; D ambiguous. CDR3 length: 15 amino acids. The ends were cut back, 7 bases at V and 5 bases at J, with 20 bases in the middle. The germline CDR1 and CDR2 sequences are MDHEN and SYDVKM. The CDR3 protein is CASIGAVGLPYGYTF. The CDR3 DNA follows: TGTGCCAGCATCGGAGCGGTGGGCCTCCCTTATGGCTACACCTTC.

The chain combines TRBV5-1 with TRBJ2-7; D is unresolved. V gave up 1 base and J gave up 6 bases, with 14 bases separating them. Germline CDR1 reads SGHRS; CDR2 reads YFSETQ. CDR3 length: 14 residues. DNA of the CDR3: TGCGCCAGCAGCTTGAATAACGGCCGAGGCGAGCAGTACTTC. Encoded protein: CASSLNNGRGEQYF.

The sample holds one count of this clone. The rearrangement joins TRBV18 to TRBJ1-5, with 9 bases fitting TRBD1. This CDR3 has 15 amino acids. Germline values: CDR1 KGHSH, CDR2 LQKENI. V lost 2 bases, J lost 7 bases, and 6 bases stayed unmatched. This CDR3 is CASSPRTGDQQPQHF. The CDR3 DNA sequence: TGTGCCAGCTCACCAAGGACAGGGGATCAACAGCCCCAGCATTTT.

The chain carries TRBV24-1 and TRBJ1-1; D remains ambiguous. In germline, CDR1 is KGHDR, CDR2 SFDVKD. The germline V and J ends were trimmed by 6 bases and 5 bases, with 12 bases remaining between them. The CDR3 totals 13 residues. The CDR3 here is CATSKNSGTEAFF. For the CDR3, the DNA is TGTGCCACCAGTAAAAACAGTGGAACTGAAGCTTTCTTT.

The DNA of the CDR3 is TGTGCCTGGAACCTCGGGACACCGTATGGCTACACCTTC. This encodes CAWNLGTPYGYTF. The genes are TRBV30 and TRBJ1-2, with D possibly TRBD1 on 6 matching bases. The CDR3 contains 13 residues. The ends were cut back, 4 bases at V and 5 bases at J, with 14 bases in the middle. Germline CDR1 GTSNPN, CDR2 SVGIG (reference sequence).

This rearrangement joins TRBV4-1 to TRBJ1-2; TRBD1 matches at 8 bases. The V segment lost 3 bases and the J segment 3 bases; nucleotides outside the gene matches: 6. This CDR3 has 15 amino acids. Germline CDR1 reads MGHRA; CDR2 reads YSYEKL. In DNA, the CDR3 is TGCGCCAGCAGCCAGGCCGGGACAGGTGACTATGGCTACACCTTC. Translated, it gives CASSQAGTGDYGYTF.

This chain uses TRBV19 with TRBJ2-1, with 12 bases matching TRBD2. This CDR3 is 16 amino acids long. Germline values: CDR1 LNHDA, CDR2 SQIVND (reference sequence). V gave up 5 bases and J gave up 4 bases; unmatched junction bases: 6. The CDR3 region is CASSVLAGGLYNEQFF. DNA of the CDR3: TGTGCCAGTAGTGTCCTAGCGGGGGGGTTATACAATGAGCAGTTCTTC.

This clone was seen just once. This chain links TRBV6-5 with TRBJ2-3; D ambiguous. V lost 6 bases to trimming and J lost 5 bases, with 12 bases between them. CDR1 is MNHEY and CDR2 is SVGAGI in the germline V gene. The CDR3 totals 13 residues. The CDR3 sequence is CASRDSFLDTQYF. The CDR3 bases are TGTGCCAGCAGAGATAGTTTTTTAGATACGCAGTATTTT.

This clone was counted once. This chain uses TRBV5-1 with TRBJ1-3; 7 bases align to TRBD1. J gave up 2 bases and V 3 bases, and 8 bases lay outside the gene matches. Germline V gives CDR1 SGHRS, CDR2 YFSETQ. The CDR3 runs 16 residues. CDR3 sequence (DNA): TGCGCCAGCAGCTCGACAGGGATCCTGGCTGGAAACACCATATATTTT. This sequence encodes CASSSTGILAGNTIYF.

The V gene is TRBV5-1, the J gene TRBJ1-5; D perhaps matches TRBD1 (5 bases). V shed 0 bases and J shed 0 bases, with 10 bases lying between them. The germline CDR1 and CDR2 sequences are SGHRS and YFSETQ. The CDR3 runs to 16 residues. The CDR3 bases are TGCGCCAGCAGCTTGGAAGGGGTTTCTAGCAATCAGCCCCAGCATTTT. It codes for CASSLEGVSSNQPQHF.